A selection of T cell receptor beta chains follows, all from one sample in a study of regulatory T cells in long-lasting Graves disease. TCRdb reprocessed the multiplex PCR reads with MiXCR, giving one entry per CDR3 protein. The data hold 420,000 or so distinct CDR3 sequences, with about 17% observed a single time. These data were also filed under a second study, of T cells in Graves' hyperthyroidism and ophthalmopathy.

The source was peripheral blood mononuclear cells (PBMCs), collected at new diagnosis, from a patient treated with antithyroid drugs. The receptors stem from a woman younger than 30 with Graves disease. The conserved cysteine and the conserved F or W are not part of the CDR3 here. D genes are given only for firm matches.

CDR3 protein,V gene,D gene
ASTYRGDNSPLH,TRBV19,TRBD1
ASSQEYDTNTEAF,TRBV4-2,NA
ASSLGQGGTQY,TRBV7-2,NA
ASRPRGPDTGELF,TRBV19,TRBD1
ASSQASGNTIY,TRBV14,NA
ATSDRLGNEQF,TRBV24-1,NA
ASSPRLGGDTQY,TRBV6-2/TRBV6-3,NA
ASSYADIFEAF,TRBV6-9,NA
ASSESGGSYEQY,TRBV10-2,NA
ASSQDPSPNYEQY,TRBV12-3/TRBV12-4,NA
ASSQDGRETQY,TRBV4-1,NA
ASSLLSNNEQF,TRBV12-3/TRBV12-4,NA
ASSQPRDRLTYEQY,TRBV7-9,TRBD1
ASSLPNTDKAGANVLT,TRBV28,NA
ASNRGELNTEAF,TRBV6-1,NA
ASSYAREAYEQY,TRBV6-2/TRBV6-3,TRBD2
ASSLVPTDSGANALT,TRBV5-1,NA
ATYGADQETQY,TRBV28,NA
ASSGLVGANVLT,TRBV6-2/TRBV6-3,TRBD2
ASSLARPRGSPPDTQY,TRBV5-1,TRBD2
ASQAAYEQY,TRBV28,NA
ASSLAGQGAGGANVLT,TRBV6-1,TRBD1
ASSPLADPETQY,TRBV18,NA
ASRPFEGYNEQF,TRBV7-6,NA
ASSGRWEQY,TRBV6-2/TRBV6-3,NA
ASEGPGQGAPFAQY,TRBV10-2,TRBD1
SARPTTGLVNQPQH,TRBV20-1,NA
ASSETWVTDTQY,TRBV6-2/TRBV6-3,NA
SALPGGYTEAF,TRBV20-1,NA
ASSHPGLFYEQY,TRBV7-9,NA
ASSSQQGWYEKLF,TRBV12-3/TRBV12-4,TRBD1
ASSTKGLSTDTQY,TRBV28,NA
ASRVGLAF,TRBV2,NA
ASTGPPTAGTSGNNEQF,TRBV2,TRBD2
ASSLFGTGSYEQY,TRBV28,TRBD1
ASSQDQGSGETQY,TRBV4-1,NA
ASSQARVPRETQY,TRBV3-1,NA
ASRETPGRTGELF,TRBV2,NA
ASRTSGSVQY,TRBV12-3/TRBV12-4,TRBD2
ASSLYFGTAYEQY,TRBV5-4,TRBD1
ASSLGWGPSAAERHEQY,TRBV11-2,NA
SAPGQGRTSNSPLH,TRBV20-1,TRBD1
ASSWSTGELF,TRBV2,NA
ASTRTNYGYT,TRBV5-6,NA
ASSGSGTGVNEQF,TRBV9,TRBD1
ASSLSGGGQETQY,TRBV5-1,NA
ASRFGLAGNTGELF,TRBV2,TRBD2
ASSSTGGGFHEQY,TRBV27,TRBD1
SASRFLGVGTGELF,TRBV20-1,NA
ASSPTSGRTWEQY,TRBV3-1,TRBD2
ASSQAGGTQY,TRBV7-2,TRBD2
ASTVGKEGYEQY,TRBV6-2/TRBV6-3,NA
SARDPGQGTEAF,TRBV20-1,NA
AISESDQPQH,TRBV10-3,NA
ASSDRGGTEGF,TRBV12-3/TRBV12-4,TRBD1
ASSRKARGISSGANVLT,TRBV27,NA
SVVVGGGPSNQPQH,TRBV29-1,NA